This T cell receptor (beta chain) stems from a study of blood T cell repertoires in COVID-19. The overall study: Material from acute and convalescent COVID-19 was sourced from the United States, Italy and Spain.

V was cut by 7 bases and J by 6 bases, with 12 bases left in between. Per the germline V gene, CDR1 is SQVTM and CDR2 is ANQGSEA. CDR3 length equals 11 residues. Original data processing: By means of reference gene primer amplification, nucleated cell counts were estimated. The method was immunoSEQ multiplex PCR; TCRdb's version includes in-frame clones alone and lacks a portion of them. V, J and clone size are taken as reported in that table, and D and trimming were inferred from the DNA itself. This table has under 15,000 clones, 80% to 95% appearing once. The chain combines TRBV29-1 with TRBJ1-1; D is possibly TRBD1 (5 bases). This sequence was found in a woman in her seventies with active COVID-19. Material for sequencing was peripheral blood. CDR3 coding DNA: TGCAGCGCCTCGCGGGGGTCTGAAGCTTTCTTT. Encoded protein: CSASRGSEAFF.